Shown below are 19 T cell receptor beta chains from a single sample sequenced in a study of blood T cells in healthy people across ages. The authors ran a second PCR of 7 to 11 cycles using a sample-barcoded 5' primer and a J-beta primer mix. TCRdb fed the 5' RACE reads into MiXCR, producing one record per CDR3 protein. The profile shows over a million distinct CDR3 sequences, about 45% of them singletons. The material sequenced was blood. All receptors come from a woman aged 18-29 years in good health.

The J gene is TRBJ1-1, the V gene TRBV12-3 or TRBV12-4; D remains ambiguous. V was cut by 8 bases and J by 5 bases, with 18 bases left in between. The CDR3 is 14 amino acids. The CDR3 DNA follows: TGTGCCAGCGGCCCCAGCGGAGGCTGGACTGAAGCTTTCTTT. This codes for CASGPSGGWTEAFF.

The V gene is TRBV20-1, the J gene TRBJ1-2; TRBD1 is a possible D gene (6 bases). Germline CDR1 and CDR2: DFQATT and SNEGSKA (reference sequence). The CDR3 is 12 residues long. V lost 5 bases, J lost 13 bases, and 20 bases lay in between. CDR3 loop: CSAFEIGQGSTF. CDR3 coding DNA: TGCAGTGCTTTTGAGATCGGCCAGGGGAGCACCTTC.

The chain has TRBV7-9 and TRBJ1-1, with a tentative D call TRBD1 (6 bases). The V gene's germline CDR1 is SEHNR and CDR2 FQNEAQ (reference sequence). The CDR3 is 16 residues long. With 3 bases removed from V and 10 bases from J, the gap between germline ends came to 24 bases. CDR3 DNA: TGTGCCAGCAGCTTCCCTGCCGGGACACGAAGGAGGGGAGCTTTCTTT. This translates into CASSFPAGTRRRGAFF.

The chain has TRBV6-2 or TRBV6-3 and TRBJ2-1, with D maybe TRBD2 (6 bases). Germline CDR1 MNHEY, CDR2 SVGEGT. The V and J ends lost 6 bases and 4 bases respectively, with 16 bases between them. The CDR3 has 15 amino acids. The CDR3 nucleotides read TGTGCCAGCAGCACGGGACTCCTGGGATACAATGAGCAGTTCTTC. Its protein product is CASSTGLLGYNEQFF.

The chain links TRBV4-3 to TRBJ2-1; 11 nucleotides line up with TRBD2. The germline CDR1 and CDR2 sequences are LGHNA and YSLEER. The CDR3 length is 18 residues. After removal of 2 bases from V and 5 bases from J, the junction contained 11 bases not matched to a gene. CDR3 coding DNA: TGCGCCAGCAGCCAACAACCGACCCTAGCGGGAGGCGACAATGAGCAGTTCTTC. Translated, it gives CASSQQPTLAGGDNEQFF.

The chain uses TRBV20-1 and TRBJ2-3; the match to TRBD2 covers 7 bases. CDR1 is DFQATT and CDR2 is SNEGSKA in the germline V gene (reference sequence). V shed 3 bases and J 5 bases; nucleotides not matched to a gene: 8. The CDR3 is 14 residues long. The CDR3 region is CSASSLRELDTQYF. CDR3 nucleotides: TGCAGTGCTAGTTCTTTGCGGGAGTTAGATACGCAGTATTTT.

This sequence joins TRBV6-6 and TRBJ2-1; D not certain. The V gene's germline CDR1 is MNHNY and CDR2 SVGAGI (reference sequence). V lost 2 bases, J lost 3 bases, and 11 bases lay in between. The CDR3 has 15 amino acids. The CDR3 loop is CASSYPDIHYNEQFF. The DNA of the CDR3 is TGTGCCAGCAGTTACCCCGACATTCACTACAATGAGCAGTTCTTC.

About this clonotype: This could be a read error, since a much larger clone is one nucleotide away. The chain recombines TRBV6-2 or TRBV6-3 with TRBJ2-5, with D perhaps given as TRBD1 or TRBD2 (5 bases each). The V gene lost 4 bases and the J gene lost 11 bases, with 14 bases spanning the gap. Germline lookup yields CDR1 MNHEY and CDR2 SVGEGT. This CDR3 spans 12 amino acids. The CDR3, as DNA: TGTGCCAGCAGTTCCGGGGCGGTTGAGCAGTACTTC. This encodes CASSSGAVEQYF.

This clonotype was seen only a few times. The chain employs TRBV28 and TRBJ2-6; weak D call: TRBD2 (6 bases). This CDR3 spans 17 amino acids. Trimming took off 6 bases at V and 0 bases at J, with 15 bases between the two ends. The germline gives CDR1 MDHEN, CDR2 SYDVKM. CDR3 DNA sequence: TGTGCCAGCAGACCCGTGGAGGGATTCTCTGGGGCCAACGTCCTGACTTTC. Amino acid sequence: CASRPVEGFSGANVLTF. The full variable domain, in which reference TRBV28 and TRBJ2-6 provide the parts outside the CDR3, is DVKVTQSSRYLVKRTGEKVFLECVQDMDHENMFWYRQDPGLGLRLIYFSYDVKMKEKGDIPEGYSVSREKKERFSLILESASTNQTSMYLCASRPVEGFSGANVLTFGAGSRLTVL.

This clonotype has just a few counts. The chain is built from TRBV7-2 and TRBJ1-5; 7 bases are a match to TRBD1. This CDR3 contains 14 residues. Looked up from germline, CDR1 is SGHTA and CDR2 is FQGNSA. Unmatched junction bases numbered 6, after V lost 5 bases and J lost 5 bases. The CDR3, as DNA: TGTGCCAGCAGCCCCCAGGACAGGTATCAGCCCCAGCATTTT. Translating it yields CASSPQDRYQPQHF.

The J gene is TRBJ2-1, the V gene TRBV18, with D perhaps TRBD2 (5 bases). This CDR3 is 14 amino acids long. Germline V gives CDR1 KGHSH, CDR2 LQKENI. V lost 7 bases, J lost 3 bases, and 13 bases lay in between. The CDR3 bases are TGTGCCAGCTTTTGGGGAGTCGGCTACAATGAGCAGTTCTTC. This codes for CASFWGVGYNEQFF.

This clonotype was recorded a few times. This chain uses TRBV12-3 or TRBV12-4 with TRBJ2-3; 10 bases are a match to TRBD2. CDR3 size: 19 residues. V trimming: 4 bases; J trimming: 2 bases; junction bases outside the gene matches: 15. Written as DNA, the CDR3 is TGTGCCAGCAGTTCCAGCGGGAGGGTACACGTTGCAACCACAGATACGCAGTATTTT. Its translation is CASSSSGRVHVATTDTQYF.

This chain's CDR3 is CASSQDLHGSTDTQYF. DNA for the CDR3: TGCGCCAGCAGCCAAGATCTTCACGGTAGCACAGATACGCAGTATTTT. The V call is TRBV4-3, the J call TRBJ2-3, with D unresolved. The CDR3 is 16 amino acids. Deletions cut 0 bases from V and 0 bases from J, with 10 bases between. CDR1 is LGHNA, CDR2 YSLEER, per germline.

In its sample, this clonotype was seen a few times. The CDR3 spells CASSPRDRPHTEAFF. The CDR3 DNA reads TGTGCCAGCAGTCCCAGGGACAGGCCCCACACTGAAGCTTTCTTT. The V call is TRBV27, the J call TRBJ1-1; 8 nucleotides line up with TRBD1. This CDR3 spans 15 amino acids. The germline CDR1 and CDR2 sequences are MNHEY and SMNVEV (reference sequence). V dropped 5 bases and J dropped 3; count of bases not matched to a gene: 8.

Many counts were recorded for this clonotype. The gene calls are TRBV10-3 and TRBJ2-1; D perhaps matches TRBD1 (6 bases). CDR3 length: 17 residues. Germline CDR1 and CDR2: ENHRY and SYGVKD. Trimming stripped 0 bases from V and 1 base from J, with 13 bases between. Written as DNA, the CDR3 is TGTGCCATCAGTGAGTCAACAGGGAAAGGATCCTACAATGAGCAGTTCTTC. Protein product: CAISESTGKGSYNEQFF.

A remark on this clonotype: A read error may produce the germline difference seen at one junction end. V usage is TRBV30 and J usage is TRBJ2-7, with 7 bases matching TRBD2. This CDR3 region has 12 residues. Germline V gene lookup returns CDR1 GTSNPN and CDR2 SVGIG (reference sequence). In DNA form, the CDR3 reads TGTGCCCGGAGTGCGGGGGCCTACGAGCAGTACTTC. Protein: CARSAGAYEQYF.

The V and J genes are TRBV30 and TRBJ2-1; D is ambiguous. The V and J ends lost 4 bases and 10 bases respectively, with 11 bases between them. Germline V gene lookup returns CDR1 GTSNPN and CDR2 SVGIG (reference sequence). This CDR3 is built from 11 residues. The DNA of the CDR3 is TGTGCCTGGACACTCCACTACGAGCAGTTCTTC. Protein: CAWTLHYEQFF.

This clonotype was detected only a few times. V gene TRBV27 combines with J gene TRBJ1-1; D is unclear. The CDR3 consists of 14 residues. Trimming cost V 5 bases and J 1 base, with 11 bases left between them. Germline CDR1 MNHEY, CDR2 SMNVEV (reference sequence). The CDR3 protein is CASSPVWANTEAFF. CDR3 coding DNA: TGTGCCAGCAGTCCCGTGTGGGCGAACACTGAAGCTTTCTTT.

In its sample, this clonotype was seen a few times. V usage is TRBV20-1 and J usage is TRBJ2-1, with D unclear. The CDR3 covers 14 residues. The germline V gene has CDR1 DFQATT and CDR2 SNEGSKA (reference sequence). Deletions cut 3 bases from V and 2 bases from J, with 11 bases between. For the CDR3, the DNA is TGCAGTGCTAGCTTCGCAGACCCCTACAATGAGCAGTTCTTC. It specifies CSASFADPYNEQFF.